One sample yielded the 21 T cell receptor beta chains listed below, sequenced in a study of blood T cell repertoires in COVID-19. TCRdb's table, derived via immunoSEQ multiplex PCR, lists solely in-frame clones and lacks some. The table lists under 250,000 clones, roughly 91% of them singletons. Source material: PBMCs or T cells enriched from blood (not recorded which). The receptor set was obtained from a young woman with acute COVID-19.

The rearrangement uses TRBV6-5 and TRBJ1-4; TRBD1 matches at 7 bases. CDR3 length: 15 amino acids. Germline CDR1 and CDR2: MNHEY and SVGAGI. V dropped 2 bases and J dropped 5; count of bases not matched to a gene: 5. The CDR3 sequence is CASSYGDSQNEKLFF. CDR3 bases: TGTGCCAGCAGTTACGGGGACAGCCAAAATGAAAAACTGTTTTTT.

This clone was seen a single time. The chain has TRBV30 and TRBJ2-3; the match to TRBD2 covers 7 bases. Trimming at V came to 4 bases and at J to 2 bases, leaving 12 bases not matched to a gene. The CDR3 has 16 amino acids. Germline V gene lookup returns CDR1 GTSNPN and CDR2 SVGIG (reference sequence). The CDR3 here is CAWTVAWRGITDTQYF. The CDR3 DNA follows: TGTGCCTGGACCGTGGCGTGGCGGGGGATCACAGATACGCAGTATTTT.

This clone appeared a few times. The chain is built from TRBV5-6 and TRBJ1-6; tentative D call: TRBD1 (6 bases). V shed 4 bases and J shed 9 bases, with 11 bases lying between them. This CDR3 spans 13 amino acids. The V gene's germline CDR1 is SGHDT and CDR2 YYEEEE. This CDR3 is CASSGTGFSPLHF. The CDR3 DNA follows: TGTGCCAGCAGCGGAACAGGGTTTTCACCCCTCCACTTT.

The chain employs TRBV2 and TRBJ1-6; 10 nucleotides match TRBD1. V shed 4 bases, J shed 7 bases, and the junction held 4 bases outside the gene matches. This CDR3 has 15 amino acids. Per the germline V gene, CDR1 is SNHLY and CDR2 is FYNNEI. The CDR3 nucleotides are TGTGCCAGCAGTGGGACAGGGGGAGGGAATTCACCCCTCCACTTT. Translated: CASSGTGGGNSPLHF.

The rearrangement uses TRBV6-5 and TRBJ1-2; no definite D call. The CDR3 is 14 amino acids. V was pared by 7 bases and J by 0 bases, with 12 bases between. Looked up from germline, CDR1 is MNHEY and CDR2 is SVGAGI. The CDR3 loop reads CASMPGISNYGYTF. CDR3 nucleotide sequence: TGTGCCAGCATGCCGGGGATTTCTAACTATGGCTACACCTTC.

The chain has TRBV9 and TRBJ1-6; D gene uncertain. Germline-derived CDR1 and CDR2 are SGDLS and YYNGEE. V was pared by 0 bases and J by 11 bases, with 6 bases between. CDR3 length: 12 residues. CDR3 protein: CASSVGTAPLHF. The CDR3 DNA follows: TGTGCCAGCAGCGTAGGAACAGCACCCCTCCACTTT.

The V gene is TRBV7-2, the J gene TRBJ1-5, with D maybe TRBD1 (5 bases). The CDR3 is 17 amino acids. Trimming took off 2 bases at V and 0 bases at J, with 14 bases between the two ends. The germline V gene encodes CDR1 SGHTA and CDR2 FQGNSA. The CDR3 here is CASSLSGGRGSNQPQHF. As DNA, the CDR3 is TGTGCCAGCAGCTTATCGGGGGGTAGGGGTAGCAATCAGCCCCAGCATTTT.

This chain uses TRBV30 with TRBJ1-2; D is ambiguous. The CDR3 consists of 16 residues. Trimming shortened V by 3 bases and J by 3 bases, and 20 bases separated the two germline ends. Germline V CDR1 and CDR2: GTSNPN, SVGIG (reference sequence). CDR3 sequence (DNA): TGTGCCTGGAGCCGTACCGGGGTAAGGCGCCACTATGGCTACACCTTC. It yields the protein CAWSRTGVRRHYGYTF.

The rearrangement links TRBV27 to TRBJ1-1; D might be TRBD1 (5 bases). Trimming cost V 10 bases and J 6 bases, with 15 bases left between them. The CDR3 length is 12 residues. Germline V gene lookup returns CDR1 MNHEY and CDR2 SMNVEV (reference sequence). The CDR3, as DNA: TGTGCCAACCTCCAGGGCGATCCTGAAGCTTTCTTT. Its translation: CANLQGDPEAFF.

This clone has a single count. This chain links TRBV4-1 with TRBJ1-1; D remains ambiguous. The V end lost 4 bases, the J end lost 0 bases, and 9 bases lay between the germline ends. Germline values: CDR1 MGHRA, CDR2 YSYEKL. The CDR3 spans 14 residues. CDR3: CASSPGSVNTEAFF. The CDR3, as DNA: TGCGCCAGCAGCCCCGGGTCTGTGAACACTGAAGCTTTCTTT.

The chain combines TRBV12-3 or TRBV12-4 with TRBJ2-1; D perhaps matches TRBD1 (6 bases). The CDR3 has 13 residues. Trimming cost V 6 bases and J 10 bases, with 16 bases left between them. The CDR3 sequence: CASSQTGWGEQFF. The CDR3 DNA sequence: TGTGCCAGCAGCCAGACAGGCTGGGGAGAGCAGTTCTTC.

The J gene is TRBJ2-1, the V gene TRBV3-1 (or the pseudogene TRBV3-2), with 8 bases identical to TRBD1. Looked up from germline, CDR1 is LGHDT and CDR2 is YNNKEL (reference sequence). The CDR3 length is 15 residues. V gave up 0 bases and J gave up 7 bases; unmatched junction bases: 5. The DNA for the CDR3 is TGTGCCAGCAGCCAAGATCGACAGGGGCGGAATGAGCAGTTCTTC. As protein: CASSQDRQGRNEQFF.

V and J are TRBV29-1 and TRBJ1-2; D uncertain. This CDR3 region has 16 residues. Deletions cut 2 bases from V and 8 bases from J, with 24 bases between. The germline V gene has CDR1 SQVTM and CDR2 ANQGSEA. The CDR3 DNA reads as TGCAGCGTTGAACCTCAAGTGGGAGCGGGCTACGGAGGCTACACCTTC. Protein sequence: CSVEPQVGAGYGGYTF.

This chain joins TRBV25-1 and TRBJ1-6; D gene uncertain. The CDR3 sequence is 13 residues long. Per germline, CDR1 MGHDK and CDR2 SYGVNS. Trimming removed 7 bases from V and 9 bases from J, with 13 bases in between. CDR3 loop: CASTQREASPLHF. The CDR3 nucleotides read TGTGCCAGCACTCAAAGGGAGGCTTCACCCCTCCACTTT.

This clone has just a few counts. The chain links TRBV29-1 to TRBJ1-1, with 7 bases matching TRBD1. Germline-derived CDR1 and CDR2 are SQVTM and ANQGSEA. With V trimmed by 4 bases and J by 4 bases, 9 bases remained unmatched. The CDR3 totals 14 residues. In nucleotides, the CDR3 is TGCAGCGTTGCCAAACAGGGGACCGGCACTGAAGCTTTCTTT. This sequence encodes CSVAKQGTGTEAFF.

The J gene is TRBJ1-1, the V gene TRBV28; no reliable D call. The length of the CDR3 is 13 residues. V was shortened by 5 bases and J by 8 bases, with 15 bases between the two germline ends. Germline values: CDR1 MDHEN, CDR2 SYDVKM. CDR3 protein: CASSQIAGGEAFF. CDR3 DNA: TGTGCCAGCAGTCAGATAGCAGGAGGGGAAGCTTTCTTT.

The CDR3 DNA follows: TGCGCCAGCAGCTTGGACACAACAATCTCTGGAAACACCATATATTTT. Translating gives CASSLDTTISGNTIYF. The chain recombines TRBV5-1 with TRBJ1-3; D remains ambiguous. CDR1 and CDR2 (germline): SGHRS, YFSETQ. The CDR3 is 16 residues long. V was pared by 0 bases and J by 0 bases, with 10 bases between.

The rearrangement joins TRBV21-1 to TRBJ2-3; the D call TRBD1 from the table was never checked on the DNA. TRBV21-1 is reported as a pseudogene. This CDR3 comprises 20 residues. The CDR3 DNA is TGTGCCAGCAGCAATCGGACAGCGGTGGCAGTTACCCCTAGCACAGATACGCAGTATTTT. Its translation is CASSNRTAVAVTPSTDTQYF.

The CDR3 here is CASTQQGWQPQHF. CDR3 bases: TGCGCCAGCACCCAACAGGGGTGGCAGCCCCAGCATTTT. The gene calls are TRBV10-2 and TRBJ1-5, with 7 bases matching TRBD1. Germline CDR1 and CDR2: WSHSY and SAAADI. Losses at the gene ends were 7 bases for V and 7 bases for J; bases not matched to a gene: 7. The CDR3 extends over 13 amino acids.

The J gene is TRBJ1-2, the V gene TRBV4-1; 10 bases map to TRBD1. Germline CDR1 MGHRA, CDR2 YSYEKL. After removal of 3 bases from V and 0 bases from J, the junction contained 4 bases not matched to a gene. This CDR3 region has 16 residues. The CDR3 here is CASSQAGTGANYGYTF. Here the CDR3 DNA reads TGCGCCAGCAGCCAGGCTGGGACAGGGGCTAACTATGGCTACACCTTC.

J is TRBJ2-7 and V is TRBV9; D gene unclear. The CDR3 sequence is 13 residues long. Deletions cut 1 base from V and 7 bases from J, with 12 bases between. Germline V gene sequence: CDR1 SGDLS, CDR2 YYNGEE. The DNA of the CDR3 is TGTGCCAGCAGCGTACGGGTAGGAAATGAGCAGTACTTC. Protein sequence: CASSVRVGNEQYF.